This TCR beta chain was identified during a study of read filtering for tumor transcriptome and immune sequencing. Study overall: Transcriptome libraries were built from DNase-treated RNA.

From 300 to 450 ng of RNA, a library with molecular barcoded alpha/delta and beta/gamma adaptors was made. Via MiXCR, TCRdb re-called the reads, giving one row per CDR3 protein. The sample carries 100,000 to 150,000 distinct CDR3 sequences, around 14% recorded once. In its sample, this clonotype was seen a few times. The receptor comes from a donor at least 40 years old with multiple myeloma. The sequenced material came from a population of CD138-negative cells sorted from bone marrow.

CDR3 nucleotides: TGTGCCAGCAGCTTACAGGGGGCCTCCTACGAGCAGTACTTC. Its protein is CASSLQGASYEQYF. The chain combines TRBV11-2 with TRBJ2-7; TRBD1 agrees at 8 bases. The germline V gene has CDR1 SGHAT and CDR2 FQNNGV. The CDR3 has 14 amino acids. Trimming removed 2 bases from V and 0 bases from J; junction bases left unmatched: 0.